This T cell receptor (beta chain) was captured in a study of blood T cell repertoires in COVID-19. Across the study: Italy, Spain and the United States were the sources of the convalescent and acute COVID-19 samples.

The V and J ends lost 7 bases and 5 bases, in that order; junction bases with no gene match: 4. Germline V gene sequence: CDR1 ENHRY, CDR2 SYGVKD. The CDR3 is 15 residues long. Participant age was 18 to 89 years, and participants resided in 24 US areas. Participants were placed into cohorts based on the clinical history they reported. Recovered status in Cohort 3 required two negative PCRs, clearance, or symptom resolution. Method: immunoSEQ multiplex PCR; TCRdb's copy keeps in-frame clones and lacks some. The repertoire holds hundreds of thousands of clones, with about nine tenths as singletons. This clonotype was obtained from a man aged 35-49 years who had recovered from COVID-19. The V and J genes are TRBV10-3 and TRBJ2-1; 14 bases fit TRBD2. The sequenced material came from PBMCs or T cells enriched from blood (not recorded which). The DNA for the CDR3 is TGTGCCATCACGACTAGCGGGGGGGCCAACAATGAGCAGTTCTTC. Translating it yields CAITTSGGANNEQFF.